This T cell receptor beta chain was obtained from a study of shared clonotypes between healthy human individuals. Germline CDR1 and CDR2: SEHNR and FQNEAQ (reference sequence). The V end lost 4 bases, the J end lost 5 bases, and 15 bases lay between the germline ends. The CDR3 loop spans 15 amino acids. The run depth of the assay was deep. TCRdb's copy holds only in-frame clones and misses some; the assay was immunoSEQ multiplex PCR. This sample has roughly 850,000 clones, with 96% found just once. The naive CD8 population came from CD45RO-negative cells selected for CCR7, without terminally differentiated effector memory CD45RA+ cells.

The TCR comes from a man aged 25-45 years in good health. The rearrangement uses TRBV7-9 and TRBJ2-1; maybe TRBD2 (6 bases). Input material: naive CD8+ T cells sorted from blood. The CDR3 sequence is CASSSPRRANNEQFF. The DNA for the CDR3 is TGTGCCAGCAGCTCCCCTCGGAGGGCCAACAATGAGCAGTTCTTC.